This is a list of T cell receptor beta chains from one sample in a study of blood T cell repertoires in COVID-19. TCRdb's table, derived via immunoSEQ multiplex PCR, lists solely in-frame clones and lacks some. The top ten clones hold around 3.5% of a sample with about 260,000 clones, over 80% of them seen once. Sequencing was carried out using peripheral blood. These receptor sequences come from a middle-aged woman with acute or convalescent COVID-19. CDR3s include the opening cysteine and the closing phenylalanine or tryptophan. Each record gives: D gene, J gene, clone size, V gene, CDR3 DNA, CDR3 protein. D genes are given only for firm matches. Only part of the rows carry a size: once, few, many, or a class if the clone is expanded.

D: NA
J: TRBJ1-1
size: NA
V: TRBV6-6
DNA: TGTGCCAGCAGCTACGGACAGATGAACACTGAAGCTTTCTTT
CDR3: CASSYGQMNTEAFF

D: NA
J: TRBJ1-5
size: NA
V: TRBV2
DNA: TGTGCCAGCAGTGTGGCAGGGCATCAGCCCCAGCATTTT
CDR3: CASSVAGHQPQHF

D: NA
J: TRBJ1-5
size: NA
V: TRBV28
DNA: TGTGCCAGCAGATCCTGGGACTTAAGCAATCAGCCCCAGCATTTT
CDR3: CASRSWDLSNQPQHF

D: NA
J: TRBJ2-3
size: NA
V: TRBV2
DNA: TGTGCCAGCAGTGGGCAGGGGTCCATCACAGATACGCAGTATTTT
CDR3: CASSGQGSITDTQYF

D: NA
J: TRBJ1-2
size: NA
V: TRBV18
DNA: TGTGCCAGCTCACAAACGGCGACAGAAATCTATGGCTACACCTTC
CDR3: CASSQTATEIYGYTF

D: NA
J: TRBJ2-2
size: NA
V: TRBV28
DNA: TGTGCCAGCAGTTCTAGGACAGAGACCGGGGAGCTGTTTTTT
CDR3: CASSSRTETGELFF

D: NA
J: TRBJ2-3
size: NA
V: TRBV4-1
DNA: TGCGCCAGCAGCCAAGTGGGTAAGGGGGAGAGGGGTACGCAGTATTTT
CDR3: CASSQVGKGERGTQYF

D: TRBD1
J: TRBJ1-4
size: NA
V: TRBV7-8
DNA: TGTGCCAGCAGCGTTGGACAGGGGCCGGGTTTGTGGGGTGAAAAACTGTTTTTT
CDR3: CASSVGQGPGLWGEKLFF

D: TRBD1
J: TRBJ1-3
size: NA
V: TRBV10-3
DNA: TGTGCCATCAGTGAGTCGCAGGGGGCCTCTGGAAACACCATATATTTT
CDR3: CAISESQGASGNTIYF

D: NA
J: TRBJ1-4
size: NA
V: TRBV7-8
DNA: TGTGCCAGCAGCCTTATAGGAGTACTGGATGAAAAACTGTTTTTT
CDR3: CASSLIGVLDEKLFF

D: TRBD1
J: TRBJ1-5
size: few
V: TRBV19
DNA: TGTGCCAGTAGTATGAATGCAGGGGGAAGCAATCAGCCCCAGCATTTT
CDR3: CASSMNAGGSNQPQHF

D: NA
J: TRBJ2-1
size: NA
V: TRBV11-2
DNA: TGTGCCAGCAGCTCCAGGGACAATGAGCAGTTCTTC
CDR3: CASSSRDNEQFF

D: NA
J: TRBJ2-3
size: NA
V: TRBV5-1
DNA: TGCGCCAGCAGGGGAGTCGGGACAAGCTACACAGATACGCAGTATTTT
CDR3: CASRGVGTSYTDTQYF

D: TRBD1
J: TRBJ1-1
size: NA
V: TRBV4-2
DNA: TGTGCCAGCAGCCACTCCGAACAGGGGGGCACTGAAGCTTTCTTT
CDR3: CASSHSEQGGTEAFF

D: TRBD1
J: TRBJ1-4
size: NA
V: TRBV6-5
DNA: TGTGCCTCAAAGGGGACAGGGGGCGAACTGTTTTTT
CDR3: CASKGTGGELFF

D: NA
J: TRBJ2-5
size: NA
V: TRBV15
DNA: TGTGCCACCAGCAGAGTCCCGACCCCTTCGGGAGAGACCCAGTACTTC
CDR3: CATSRVPTPSGETQYF

D: NA
J: TRBJ1-1
size: NA
V: TRBV6-4
DNA: TGTGCCAGCAGTGAACAAGCGCGCACTGAAGCTTTCTTT
CDR3: CASSEQARTEAFF

D: NA
J: TRBJ1-1
size: NA
V: TRBV7-8
DNA: TGTGCCAGCAGCTTGGAAAACAGGGAGATGATGAACACTGAAGCTTTCTTT
CDR3: CASSLENREMMNTEAFF

D: TRBD1
J: TRBJ1-2
size: few
V: TRBV2
DNA: TGTGCCAGCACCCGGGACAGGGGCTATGGCTACACCTTC
CDR3: CASTRDRGYGYTF